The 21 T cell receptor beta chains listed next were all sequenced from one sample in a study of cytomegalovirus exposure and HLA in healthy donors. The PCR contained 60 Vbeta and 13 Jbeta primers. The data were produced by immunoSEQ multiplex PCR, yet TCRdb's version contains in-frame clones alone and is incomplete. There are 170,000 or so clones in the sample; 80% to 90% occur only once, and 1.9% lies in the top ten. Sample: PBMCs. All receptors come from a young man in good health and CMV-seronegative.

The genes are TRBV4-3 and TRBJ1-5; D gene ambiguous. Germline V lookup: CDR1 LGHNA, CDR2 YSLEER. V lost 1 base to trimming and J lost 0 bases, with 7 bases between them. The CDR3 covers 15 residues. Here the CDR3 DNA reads TGCGCCAGCAGCCAAGGGCGGAATAGCAATCAGCCCCAGCATTTT. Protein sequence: CASSQGRNSNQPQHF.

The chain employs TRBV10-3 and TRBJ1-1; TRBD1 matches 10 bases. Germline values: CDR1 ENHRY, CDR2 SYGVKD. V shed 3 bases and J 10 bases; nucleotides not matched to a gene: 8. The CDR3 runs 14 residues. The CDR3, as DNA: TGTGCCATCAGTGACAGACAGGGGGCGGTAGTAGCTTTCTTT. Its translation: CAISDRQGAVVAFF.

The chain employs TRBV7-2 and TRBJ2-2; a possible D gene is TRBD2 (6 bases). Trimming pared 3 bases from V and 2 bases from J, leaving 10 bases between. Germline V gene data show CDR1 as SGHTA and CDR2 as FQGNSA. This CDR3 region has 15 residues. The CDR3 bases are TGTGCCAGCAGCTTTAGCGGTCTTAACACCGGGGAGCTGTTTTTT. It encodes CASSFSGLNTGELFF.

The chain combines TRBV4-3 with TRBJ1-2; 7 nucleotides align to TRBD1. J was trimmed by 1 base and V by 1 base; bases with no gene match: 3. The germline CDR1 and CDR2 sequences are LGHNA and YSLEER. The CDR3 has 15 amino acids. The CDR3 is CASSQANRGNYGYTF. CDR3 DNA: TGCGCCAGCAGCCAAGCCAACAGGGGTAACTATGGCTACACCTTC.

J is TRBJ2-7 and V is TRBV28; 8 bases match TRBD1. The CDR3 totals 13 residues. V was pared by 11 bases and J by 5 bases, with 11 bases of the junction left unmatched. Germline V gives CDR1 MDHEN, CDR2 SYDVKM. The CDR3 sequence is CALGQGLPHEQYF. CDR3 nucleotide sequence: TGTGCCTTAGGACAGGGATTACCCCACGAGCAGTACTTC.

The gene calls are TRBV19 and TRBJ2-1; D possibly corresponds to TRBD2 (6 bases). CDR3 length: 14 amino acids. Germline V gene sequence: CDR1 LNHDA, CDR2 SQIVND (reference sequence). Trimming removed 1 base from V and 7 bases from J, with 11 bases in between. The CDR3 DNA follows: TGTGCCAGTAGTATAGTAGGAGGGGATAATGAGCAGTTCTTC. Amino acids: CASSIVGGDNEQFF.

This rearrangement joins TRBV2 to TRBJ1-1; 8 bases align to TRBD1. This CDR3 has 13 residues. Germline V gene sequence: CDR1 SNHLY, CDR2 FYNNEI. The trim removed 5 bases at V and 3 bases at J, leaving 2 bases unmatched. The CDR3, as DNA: TGTGCCAGCAGTCCACAGGGGGACACTGAAGCTTTCTTT. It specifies CASSPQGDTEAFF.

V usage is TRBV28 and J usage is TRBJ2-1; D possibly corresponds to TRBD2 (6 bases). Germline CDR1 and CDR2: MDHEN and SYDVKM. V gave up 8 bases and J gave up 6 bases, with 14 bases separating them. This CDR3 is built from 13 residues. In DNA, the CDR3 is TGTGCCAGCCTTCGAATGGAGGGCAATGAGCAGTTCTTC. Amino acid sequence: CASLRMEGNEQFF.

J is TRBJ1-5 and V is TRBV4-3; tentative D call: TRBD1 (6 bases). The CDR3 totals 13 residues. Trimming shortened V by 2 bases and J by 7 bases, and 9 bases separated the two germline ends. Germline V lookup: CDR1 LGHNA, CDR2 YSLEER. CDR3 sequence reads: CASSQPGVQPQHF. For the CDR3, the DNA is TGCGCCAGCAGCCAACCAGGGGTACAGCCCCAGCATTTT.

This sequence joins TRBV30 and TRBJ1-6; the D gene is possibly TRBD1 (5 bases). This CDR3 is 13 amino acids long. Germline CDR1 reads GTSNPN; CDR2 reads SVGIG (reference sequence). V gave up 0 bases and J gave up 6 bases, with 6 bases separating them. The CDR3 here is CAWSVDSNSPLHF. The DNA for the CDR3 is TGTGCCTGGAGTGTTGACAGTAATTCACCCCTCCACTTT.

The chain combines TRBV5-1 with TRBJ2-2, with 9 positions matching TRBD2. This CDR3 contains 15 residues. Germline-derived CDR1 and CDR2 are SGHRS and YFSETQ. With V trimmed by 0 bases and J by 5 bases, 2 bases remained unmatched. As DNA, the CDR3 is TGCGCCAGCAGCTTGGTAGCGGGAGAAACCGGGGAGCTGTTTTTT. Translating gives CASSLVAGETGELFF. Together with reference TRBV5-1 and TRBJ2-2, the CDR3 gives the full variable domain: KAGVTQTPRYLIKTRGQQVTLSCSPISGHRSVSWYQQTPGQGLQFLFEYFSETQRNKGNFPGRFSGRQFSNSRSEMNVSTLELGDSALYLCASSLVAGETGELFFGEGSRLTVL.

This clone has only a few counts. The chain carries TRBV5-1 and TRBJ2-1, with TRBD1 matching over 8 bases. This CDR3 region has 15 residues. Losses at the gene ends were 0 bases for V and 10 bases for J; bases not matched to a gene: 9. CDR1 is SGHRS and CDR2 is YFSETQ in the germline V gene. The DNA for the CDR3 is TGCGCCAGCAGCTTGGCAGGGGGCAGCTTAGGGGAGCAGTTCTTC. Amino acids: CASSLAGGSLGEQFF.

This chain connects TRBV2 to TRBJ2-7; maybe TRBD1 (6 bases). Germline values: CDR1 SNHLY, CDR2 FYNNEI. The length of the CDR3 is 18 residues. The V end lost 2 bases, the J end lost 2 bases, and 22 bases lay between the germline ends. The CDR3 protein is CASSEHLGRQGITYEQYF. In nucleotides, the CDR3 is TGTGCCAGCAGTGAACATCTGGGAAGGCAGGGGATCACCTACGAGCAGTACTTC.

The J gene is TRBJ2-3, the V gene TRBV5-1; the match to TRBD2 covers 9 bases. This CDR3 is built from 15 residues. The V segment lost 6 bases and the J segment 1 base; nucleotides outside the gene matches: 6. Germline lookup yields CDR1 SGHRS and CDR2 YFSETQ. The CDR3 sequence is CASTRRGGGTDTQYF. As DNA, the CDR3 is TGCGCCAGCACCCGTCGCGGGGGGGGCACAGATACGCAGTATTTT.

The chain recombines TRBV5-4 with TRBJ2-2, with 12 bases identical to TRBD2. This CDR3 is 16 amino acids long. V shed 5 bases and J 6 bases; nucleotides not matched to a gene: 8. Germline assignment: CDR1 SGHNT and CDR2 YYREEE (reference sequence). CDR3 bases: TGTGCCAGCAGTTCTGGACTAGCGGGGTTCCCCGGGGAGCTGTTTTTT. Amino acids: CASSSGLAGFPGELFF.

This CDR3 reads CASSKGQGLAGYTF. In nucleotides, the CDR3 is TGTGCCAGCAGCAAGGGACAGGGCCTTGCGGGCTACACCTTC. The chain is built from TRBV7-2 and TRBJ1-2; 9 bases align to TRBD1. V shed 5 bases and J 8 bases; nucleotides not matched to a gene: 9. The CDR3 is made up of 14 amino acids. The germline V gene has CDR1 SGHTA and CDR2 FQGNSA.

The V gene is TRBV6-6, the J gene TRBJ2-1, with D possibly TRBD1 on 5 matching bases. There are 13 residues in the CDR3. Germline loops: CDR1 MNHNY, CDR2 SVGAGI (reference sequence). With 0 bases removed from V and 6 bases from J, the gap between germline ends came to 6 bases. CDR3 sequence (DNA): TGTGCCAGCAGTTACTCGCAGGGCAATGAGCAGTTCTTC. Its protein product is CASSYSQGNEQFF.

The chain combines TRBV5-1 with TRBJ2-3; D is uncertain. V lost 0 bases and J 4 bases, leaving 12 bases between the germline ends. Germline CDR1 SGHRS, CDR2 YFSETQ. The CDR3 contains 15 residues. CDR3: CASSLVGEKADTQYF. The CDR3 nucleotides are TGCGCCAGCAGCTTGGTGGGCGAGAAGGCAGATACGCAGTATTTT.

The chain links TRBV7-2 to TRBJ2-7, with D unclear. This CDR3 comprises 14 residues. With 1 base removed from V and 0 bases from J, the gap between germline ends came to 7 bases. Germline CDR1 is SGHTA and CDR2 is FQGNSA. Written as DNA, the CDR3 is TGTGCCAGCAGCTTAGTCACAGCCTCCTACGAGCAGTACTTC. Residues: CASSLVTASYEQYF.

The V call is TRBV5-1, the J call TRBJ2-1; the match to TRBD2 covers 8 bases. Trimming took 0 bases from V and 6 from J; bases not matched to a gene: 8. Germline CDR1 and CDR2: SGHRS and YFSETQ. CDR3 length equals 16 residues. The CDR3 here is CASSLAPIAGTNEQFF. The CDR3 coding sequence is TGCGCCAGCAGCTTGGCACCGATAGCGGGGACCAATGAGCAGTTCTTC.

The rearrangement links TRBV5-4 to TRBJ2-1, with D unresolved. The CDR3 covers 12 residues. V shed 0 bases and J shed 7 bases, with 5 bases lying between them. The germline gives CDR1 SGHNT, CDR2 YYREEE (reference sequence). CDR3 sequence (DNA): TGTGCCAGCAGCTTGGTCGCGAATGAGCAGTTCTTC. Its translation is CASSLVANEQFF. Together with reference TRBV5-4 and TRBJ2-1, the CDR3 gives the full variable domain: ETGVTQSPTHLIKTRGQQVTLRCSSQSGHNTVSWYQQALGQGPQFIFQYYREEENGRGNFPPRFSGLQFPNYSSELNVNALELDDSALYLCASSLVANEQFFGPGTRLTVL.